The following is a T cell receptor (beta chain) sequence with its context. With 0 bases clipped from V and 7 bases from J, the junction kept 5 bases outside the gene matches. Germline-derived CDR1 and CDR2 are MGHRA and YSYEKL. The CDR3 length is 15 residues. These data originate in a study of blood T cell repertoires in COVID-19. About the study: COVID-19 samples, acute and convalescent, were from the United States, Italy and Spain. The cDNA or gDNA used as material had been derived from T cells, B-cell-depleted T cells, or PBMCs.

The repertoire was sequenced with immunoSEQ multiplex PCR; TCRdb's copy has only in-frame clones and lacks some. The sample lists 250,000 to 400,000 clones; about nine tenths were seen once. Sequencing used peripheral blood. The J gene is TRBJ2-4, the V gene TRBV4-1; 8 positions agree with TRBD1. This clonotype was obtained from a woman aged 25 to 39 with COVID-19, enrolled during active disease. This CDR3 reads CASSQDRTGRNIQYF. The CDR3 DNA reads as TGCGCCAGCAGCCAAGATAGGACAGGGAGGAACATTCAGTACTTC.